This entry lists 11 T cell receptor beta chains sequenced from one sample in a study of technical replicates of blood from several donors. The method was immunoSEQ multiplex PCR; TCRdb's version includes in-frame clones alone and lacks a portion of them. The repertoire holds roughly 72,000 clones, with about nine tenths as singletons. Sequencing input: T cells isolated from PBMCs. All receptors come from a human donor in good health.

Only one count was recorded for this clone. The chain's CDR3 is CASNHRGETQYF. The CDR3 bases are TGTGCCAGTAACCACAGGGGGGAGACCCAGTACTTC. The chain couples TRBV19 to TRBJ2-5; 8 bases agree with TRBD1. Per the germline V gene, CDR1 is LNHDA and CDR2 is SQIVND (reference sequence). This CDR3 spans 12 amino acids. J lost 5 bases, V lost 7 bases, and 3 bases had no gene match. Based on the CDR3 plus reference TRBV19 and TRBJ2-5, the full variable domain is DGGITQSPKYLFRKEGQNVTLSCEQNLNHDAMYWYRQDPGQGLRLIYYSQIVNDFQKGDIAEGYSVSREKKESFPLTVTSAQKNPTAFYLCASNHRGETQYFGPGTRLLVL.

The chain carries TRBV10-3 and TRBJ1-5; 9 bases are a match to TRBD1. Germline V gene sequence: CDR1 ENHRY, CDR2 SYGVKD. After removal of 2 bases from V and 4 bases from J, the junction contained 0 bases not matched to a gene. The CDR3 contains 14 residues. The CDR3 DNA sequence: TGTGCCATCAGTGAGGGACAGGGGAATCAGCCCCAGCATTTT. It translates to CAISEGQGNQPQHF.

The chain couples TRBV7-9 to TRBJ2-1; 7 bases align to TRBD2. The trim removed 10 bases at V and 9 bases at J, leaving 12 bases unmatched. CDR1 and CDR2 from the germline V gene are SEHNR and FQNEAQ (reference sequence). This CDR3 has 13 amino acids. CDR3 nucleotide sequence: TGTGCCATCCTGGCTAGCGGTAGGGTTGAGCAGTTCTTC. This translates into CAILASGRVEQFF.

The chain joins TRBV27 to TRBJ2-1; TRBD2 matches at 11 bases. This CDR3 region has 15 residues. J gave up 11 bases and V 4 bases, and 10 bases lay outside the gene matches. Germline assignment: CDR1 MNHEY and CDR2 SMNVEV (reference sequence). This CDR3 reads CASSSISGRALQQFF. The CDR3 DNA reads TGTGCCAGCAGTTCCATTAGCGGGAGGGCTTTGCAGCAGTTCTTC.

The rearrangement uses TRBV4-3 and TRBJ2-5, with 10 bases identical to TRBD2. From germline, CDR1 is LGHNA and CDR2 YSLEER. The CDR3 loop spans 15 amino acids. The trim removed 4 bases at V and 3 bases at J, leaving 5 bases unmatched. The CDR3 is CASSRVLAGEETQYF. The CDR3 DNA reads as TGCGCCAGCAGCCGGGTCCTAGCGGGAGAAGAGACCCAGTACTTC.

V is TRBV19 and J is TRBJ1-5; 9 nucleotides align to TRBD1. Germline-derived CDR1 and CDR2 are LNHDA and SQIVND (reference sequence). Unmatched junction bases numbered 6, after V lost 4 bases and J lost 5 bases. This CDR3 region has 15 residues. CDR3 in amino acids: CASSTPGQGYQPQHF. The CDR3 DNA sequence: TGTGCCAGTAGTACCCCGGGACAGGGCTATCAGCCCCAGCATTTT.

The chain employs TRBV4-1 and TRBJ1-3; D not resolved. With 1 base removed from V and 0 bases from J, the gap between germline ends came to 10 bases. From germline, CDR1 is MGHRA and CDR2 YSYEKL. The CDR3 consists of 16 residues. The CDR3 sequence: CASSQVPTSSGNTIYF. The CDR3 DNA reads TGCGCCAGCAGCCAAGTTCCCACCAGCTCTGGAAACACCATATATTTT.

This clone was counted once. In DNA, the CDR3 is TGTGCCAGCCGGGACAGTCGAAACTCCTACGAGCAGTACTTC. This gives the protein CASRDSRNSYEQYF. This sequence joins TRBV6-1 and TRBJ2-7; 7 bases match TRBD1. V shed 8 bases, J shed 0 bases, and the junction held 7 bases outside the gene matches. Germline assignment: CDR1 MNHNS and CDR2 SASEGT. This CDR3 is built from 14 residues.

This chain connects TRBV28 to TRBJ2-7; 11 bases are shared with TRBD1. Trimming took 5 bases from V and 3 from J; bases not matched to a gene: 3. This CDR3 has 14 amino acids. Germline V CDR1 and CDR2: MDHEN, SYDVKM. The CDR3 DNA reads TGTGCCAGCAGTCTGGGACAGGGGGGCTACGAGCAGTACTTC. It translates to CASSLGQGGYEQYF.

CDR3 sequence: CASSIRQGSSYEQYF. The CDR3 DNA sequence: TGTGCCAGCTCAATCAGACAAGGGAGTTCCTACGAGCAGTACTTC. The V gene is TRBV18, the J gene TRBJ2-7; D is perhaps TRBD2 (5 bases). Germline V gene lookup returns CDR1 KGHSH and CDR2 LQKENI. The CDR3 has 15 amino acids. V was trimmed by 5 bases and J by 1 base, leaving 15 bases between them.

This sequence joins TRBV6-6 and TRBJ2-5; no firm D call. This CDR3 is 15 amino acids long. Germline lookup yields CDR1 MNHNY and CDR2 SVGAGI (reference sequence). Between the trimmed V and J ends, which lost 0 bases and 5 bases, there was a span of 13 bases. CDR3 sequence reads: CASSYSFQARETQYF. The CDR3 nucleotides read TGTGCCAGCAGTTACTCGTTCCAGGCCCGGGAGACCCAGTACTTC.